This T cell receptor beta chain was captured by sequencing in a study of CD8 T cells in Susac syndrome. Sequencing targeted TCR beta in T cells from blood (CD8+ and CD4+). The multiple sclerosis controls comprised treatment-naive patients whose relapsing-remitting disease was stable or active. The CD8+ and CD4+ T cells were negatively isolated, with the TEMRA cells enriched by FACS. There are 15 residues in the CDR3. With random hexamers, reverse transcription was performed on about 0.5 to 1 ug of RNA. Across 54 Vbeta and 13 Jbeta, TCR beta CDR3 was amplified with immunoSEQ multiplex PCR. Each CDR3 protein gets one entry after TCRdb re-called the immunoSEQ multiplex PCR reads with MiXCR. The repertoire holds a few hundred thousand distinct CDR3 sequences, 95% seen once, with 0.085% to 0.095% in the top ten.

What was sequenced was CD4+ T cells from PBMCs. The receptor was derived from a human donor with multiple sclerosis. This chain uses TRBV21-1 with TRBJ2-7; the table's D call of TRBD1 was not tested on the DNA. TRBV21-1 is assigned pseudogene status. The CDR3 reads CANERRTGDSYEQYF. The CDR3 DNA reads as TGTGCCAACGAAAGACGGACAGGGGATTCATACGAGCAGTACTTC.